A single sample gave rise to the 14 T cell receptor beta chains below, sequenced in a study of T cells after yellow fever vaccination (dated by TCRdb to the late 2010s). Library creation used 5' RACE. TCRdb shows the sequencer as Illumina NovaSeq 6000. TCRdb took the public reads, trimmed them with fastp at Q25, ran MiXCR for clone calling and kept in-frame beta chains. Each CDR3 protein appears once, grouped with its most common genes and DNA. This sample gives some 320,000 distinct CDR3 sequences in total; approximately 4.3% of them show up just once. Of the sample, roughly a fifth falls within the top ten clones. In light of the paper, this sample's treatment or condition label describes: live attenuated yellow fever vaccine strain. The sample was PBMCs, taken 15 days after the yellow fever booster vaccination. These receptors were collected from a man aged 18 to 29 who received the YFV17D yellow fever vaccine.

In its sample, this clonotype was seen a few times. The chain is built from TRBV2 and TRBJ2-7, with 11 bases aligning to TRBD2. From germline, CDR1 is SNHLY and CDR2 FYNNEI. With 7 bases clipped from V and 2 bases from J, the junction kept 16 bases outside the gene matches. CDR3 length: 18 residues. The CDR3 nucleotides read TGTGCCAGCACGGGAGGAGGTACAACTAGCGGGGGAGCCTACGAGCAGTACTTC. It translates to CASTGGGTTSGGAYEQYF.

The table lists this clonotype with a few counts. Germline and junction disagree at one end, which may indicate a read error. The chain uses TRBV6-5 and TRBJ1-1; 8 bases match TRBD1. Germline loops: CDR1 MNHEY, CDR2 SVGAGI. The CDR3 is made up of 14 amino acids. CDR3 sequence: CASSYRTGNTVAFF. CDR3 nucleotides: TGTGCCAGCAGTTACCGGACAGGGAACACTGTAGCTTTCTTT.

This clonotype was observed at least ten times. The V call is TRBV4-1, the J call TRBJ1-2, with D unclear. This CDR3 comprises 14 residues. V lost 4 bases to trimming and J lost 6 bases, with 15 bases between them. Germline V gene data show CDR1 as MGHRA and CDR2 as YSYEKL. CDR3 nucleotide sequence: TGCGCCAGCAGCCCCGGACCGGATTCAAATGGCTACACCTTC. It encodes CASSPGPDSNGYTF.

This clonotype was counted only a few times. CDR3 sequence reads: CASSSLGLPTNEQFF. The DNA for the CDR3 is TGTGCCAGCAGCAGCCTGGGACTCCCTACCAATGAGCAGTTCTTC. The chain links TRBV6-4 to TRBJ2-1; perhaps TRBD2 as D (6 bases). From germline, CDR1 is MRHNA and CDR2 SNTAGT. V was clipped by 6 bases and J by 6 bases, with 18 bases between them. CDR3 size: 15 residues.

This clonotype was detected many times. The chain uses TRBV7-8 and TRBJ2-1, with 10 bases that match TRBD2. The trim removed 6 bases at V and 8 bases at J, leaving 10 bases unmatched. Germline V gene data show CDR1 as SGHVS and CDR2 as FQNEAQ. The CDR3 is 15 amino acids. The CDR3 is CASRQSGGAQDEQFF. In nucleotides, the CDR3 is TGTGCCAGCAGACAAAGCGGGGGGGCCCAGGATGAGCAGTTCTTC.

This clonotype was seen repeatedly, ten times or more. V and J are TRBV10-3 and TRBJ2-5, with 7 bases lining up with TRBD2. This CDR3 has 14 residues. The germline CDR1 and CDR2 sequences are ENHRY and SYGVKD. The V segment lost 6 bases and the J segment 2 bases; nucleotides outside the gene matches: 6. CDR3 sequence: CAIRPSGGQETQYF. CDR3 nucleotides: TGTGCCATCAGACCCTCGGGGGGTCAAGAGACCCAGTACTTC.

This clonotype was counted many times. The chain carries TRBV28 and TRBJ2-1; D is perhaps TRBD1 (6 bases). Trimming took 5 bases from V and 6 from J, leaving 14 bases between them. CDR1 and CDR2 (germline): MDHEN, SYDVKM. This CDR3 has 14 residues. CDR3 bases: TGTGCCAGCAGTGCCCCACCAGGGGTCAATGAGCAGTTCTTC. Protein: CASSAPPGVNEQFF.

This clonotype was seen many times. The V and J genes are TRBV10-2 and TRBJ2-7; possible D gene TRBD2, 6 bases. Trimming took off 6 bases at V and 1 base at J, with 10 bases between the two ends. Per the germline V gene, CDR1 is WSHSY and CDR2 is SAAADI. This CDR3 comprises 13 residues. DNA for the CDR3: TGCGCCAGCAGCCGGGACTTATCCTACGAGCAGTACTTC. It specifies CASSRDLSYEQYF.

This clonotype was seen a handful of times. The rearrangement links TRBV28 to TRBJ2-2; TRBD2 matches 11 bases. The CDR3 consists of 15 residues. Unmatched junction bases numbered 1, after V lost 7 bases and J lost 0 bases. Germline lookup yields CDR1 MDHEN and CDR2 SYDVKM. The CDR3 DNA follows: TGTGCCAGCATTAGCGGGGGGGCGAACACCGGGGAGCTGTTTTTT. It codes for CASISGGANTGELFF.

This clonotype has only a few counts. This chain links TRBV20-1 with TRBJ2-1; D not resolved. The V end lost 3 bases, the J end lost 5 bases, and 8 bases lay between the germline ends. CDR1 and CDR2 from the germline V gene are DFQATT and SNEGSKA (reference sequence). The CDR3 is made up of 12 amino acids. The CDR3 region has the DNA TGCAGTGCTAGGGTTCTTAACAATGAGCAGTTCTTC. It yields the protein CSARVLNNEQFF.

This clonotype was seen ten or more times. The genes are TRBV2 and TRBJ2-7; D possibly corresponds to TRBD2 (6 bases). The V end lost 6 bases, the J end lost 2 bases, and 17 bases lay between the germline ends. Germline CDR1 SNHLY, CDR2 FYNNEI. CDR3 length: 15 amino acids. Here the CDR3 reads CASRATGTPTYEQYF. The CDR3 DNA reads TGTGCCAGCAGAGCCACCGGGACTCCGACCTACGAGCAGTACTTC. Based on the CDR3 plus reference TRBV2 and TRBJ2-7, the full variable domain is EPEVTQTPSHQVTQMGQEVILRCVPISNHLYFYWYRQILGQKVEFLVSFYNNEISEKSEIFDDQFSVERPDGSNFTLKIRSTKLEDSAMYFCASRATGTPTYEQYFGPGTRLTVT.

The chain combines TRBV5-1 with TRBJ2-5, with D maybe TRBD2 (5 bases). The V gene's germline CDR1 is SGHRS and CDR2 YFSETQ. V was trimmed by 4 bases and J by 7 bases, leaving 11 bases between them. The CDR3 loop spans 12 amino acids. CDR3 loop: CASSAELGTQYF. The CDR3 DNA reads as TGCGCCAGCAGCGCGGAACTAGGGACCCAGTACTTC.

The rearrangement uses TRBV5-1 and TRBJ2-3; TRBD2 might be the D (6 bases). The CDR3 has 15 amino acids. Germline V CDR1 and CDR2: SGHRS, YFSETQ. V was pared by 4 bases and J by 0 bases, with 12 bases between. The CDR3 sequence: CASSGGASSTDTQYF. In DNA form, the CDR3 reads TGCGCCAGCAGCGGAGGGGCCTCTAGCACAGATACGCAGTATTTT. The entire variable domain, with the rest obtained from reference TRBV5-1 and TRBJ2-3, is as follows: KAGVTQTPRYLIKTRGQQVTLSCSPISGHRSVSWYQQTPGQGLQFLFEYFSETQRNKGNFPGRFSGRQFSNSRSEMNVSTLELGDSALYLCASSGGASSTDTQYFGPGTRLTVL.

The sample holds many counts of this clonotype. The rearrangement joins TRBV7-3 to TRBJ2-3, with 10 bases aligning to TRBD2. The CDR3 has 17 residues. V lost 2 bases and J lost 2; bases outside the gene matches: 7. CDR1 is SGHTA and CDR2 is FQGTGA in the germline V gene. CDR3 nucleotide sequence: TGTGCCAGCAGCTTAGTGGCTAGCGGGGGCCTCACAGATACGCAGTATTTT. This codes for CASSLVASGGLTDTQYF.